This entry describes one T cell receptor (beta chain). The data were taken from a study of radiation and T cells in renal cell carcinoma. Method: immunoSEQ multiplex PCR; TCRdb's copy keeps in-frame clones and lacks some. The sample includes about 140,000 clones, roughly 83% seen only once; the top ten take less than 25%. In germline, CDR1 is SGHAT, CDR2 FQNNGV. The CDR3 loop spans 15 amino acids. J lost 6 bases, V lost 5 bases, and 10 bases had no gene match. Time point in this sample: baseline pretreatment blood. Treatment denoted: 15 Gy SBRT to primary tumor, nephrectomy 4 weeks later. The source of this sequence is a woman aged 45-65 years with renal cell carcinoma. Here the sequenced sample was blood, taken from a patient whose treatment included radiotherapy and nephrectomy. The V call is TRBV11-2, the J call TRBJ2-7; TRBD1 aligns across 10 bases. The CDR3 here is CASSPRQRDRGEQYF. For the CDR3, the DNA is TGTGCCAGCAGCCCCCGCCAACGGGACAGGGGCGAGCAGTACTTC.